These 25 T cell receptor beta chains came from one sample sequenced in a study of blood T cells in healthy people across ages. The use of a sample-barcoded 5' primer and a J-beta primer mix characterized a second PCR of roughly 7 to 12 cycles. TCRdb reprocessed the 5' RACE reads with MiXCR, giving one entry per CDR3 protein. This table holds approximately 790,000 distinct CDR3 sequences, 62% found once. Sequenced input: blood. These TCRs come from a man aged 25 to 45 in good health.

The CDR3 region is CASRPGQNGPEAFF. CDR3 sequence (DNA): TGTGCCAGCAGGCCTGGACAGAATGGCCCTGAAGCTTTCTTT. J is TRBJ1-1 and V is TRBV9, with a weak D call TRBD1 (6 bases). With 5 bases removed from V and 6 bases from J, the gap between germline ends came to 17 bases. Per the germline V gene, CDR1 is SGDLS and CDR2 is YYNGEE. The CDR3 loop spans 14 amino acids.

CDR3 coding DNA: TGTGCCAGCAGTTACCCTGGGACAGGGGAAGCGGGGGGCCTACCATACGAGCAGTACTTC. This translates into CASSYPGTGEAGGLPYEQYF. The V gene is TRBV6-5, the J gene TRBJ2-5; weak D call: TRBD1 (10 bases). The end of the DNA is better explained by TRBJ2-7, so the J call may be wrong. The germline CDR1 and CDR2 sequences are MNHEY and SVGAGI. The CDR3 extends over 20 amino acids.

The V and J genes are TRBV9 and TRBJ2-5, with TRBD2 identical over 7 bases. Germline CDR1 is SGDLS and CDR2 is YYNGEE. CDR3 length: 16 amino acids. The V segment lost 3 bases and the J segment 4 bases; nucleotides outside the gene matches: 12. For the CDR3, the DNA is TGTGCCAGCAGCGCTCGAAAGCGGGGTAGGGTAGAGACCCAGTACTTC. Translated, it gives CASSARKRGRVETQYF.

This clonotype was seen only once. The CDR3 nucleotides are TGTGCCAGCAATTCGGGCGGGATCTACAATGAGCAGTTCTTC. Translation gives CASNSGGIYNEQFF. The rearrangement joins TRBV13 to TRBJ2-1, with D possibly matching TRBD2 (6 bases). V gave up 7 bases and J gave up 3 bases, with 13 bases separating them. Germline values: CDR1 PRHDT, CDR2 FYEKMQ (reference sequence). This CDR3 contains 14 residues.

This clonotype was observed a handful of times. V usage is TRBV4-3 and J usage is TRBJ2-7; TRBD1 matches at 9 bases. Germline V gene lookup returns CDR1 LGHNA and CDR2 YSLEER. With V trimmed by 4 bases and J by 5 bases, 6 bases remained unmatched. The CDR3 spans 14 residues. The chain's CDR3 is CASSPGTGSNEQYF. The CDR3 region has the DNA TGCGCCAGCAGCCCGGGGACAGGGAGTAACGAGCAGTACTTC.

The chain links TRBV6-2 or TRBV6-3 to TRBJ2-1, with 12 nucleotides matching TRBD2. This CDR3 region has 18 residues. Trimming cost V 2 bases and J 6 bases; bases outside gene matches: 11. The germline CDR1 and CDR2 sequences are MNHEY and SVGEGT. CDR3 sequence reads: CASSYDLAGGTRGNEQFF. The CDR3 nucleotides read TGTGCCAGCAGTTACGACCTAGCGGGGGGGACCAGAGGCAATGAGCAGTTCTTC.

The V gene is TRBV20-1, the J gene TRBJ1-5; D gene ambiguous. The CDR3 extends over 11 amino acids. The V and J ends lost 1 base and 5 bases respectively, with 3 bases between them. The germline V gene has CDR1 DFQATT and CDR2 SNEGSKA (reference sequence). The CDR3 protein is CSARVDQPQHF. The CDR3 DNA is TGCAGTGCTAGAGTTGATCAGCCCCAGCATTTT.

The J gene is TRBJ2-1, the V gene TRBV27; D is undetermined. Germline assignment: CDR1 MNHEY and CDR2 SMNVEV (reference sequence). The CDR3 is 13 residues long. Deletions cut 5 bases from V and 6 bases from J, with 11 bases between. CDR3 loop: CASSVSKINEQFF. In nucleotides, the CDR3 is TGTGCCAGCAGTGTGAGCAAGATCAATGAGCAGTTCTTC.

The chain links TRBV5-1 to TRBJ2-6; D possibly corresponds to TRBD2 (5 bases). Germline CDR1 is SGHRS and CDR2 is YFSETQ. The CDR3 sequence is 17 residues long. The V end was cut by 7 bases, the J end by 0 bases, with 17 bases between. Here the CDR3 DNA reads TGCGCCAGCTCCCGGGGTCAGGTGACCTCTGGGGCCAACGTCCTGACTTTC. Protein: CASSRGQVTSGANVLTF.

The chain uses TRBV28 and TRBJ2-7; perhaps TRBD1 as D (6 bases). Near its end, the DNA agrees better with TRBJ2-5, so the J call may be wrong. Germline assignment: CDR1 MDHEN and CDR2 SYDVKM. This CDR3 spans 15 amino acids. The CDR3 sequence: CASTPGTRRRETQYF. CDR3 DNA: TGTGCCAGCACCCCGGGGACACGGAGGCGGGAGACCCAGTACTTC.

This clonotype showed up just a few times. The rearrangement uses TRBV3-1 and TRBJ1-2; D unresolved. The CDR3 is 14 residues long. V shed 5 bases and J shed 0 bases, with 10 bases lying between them. CDR1 and CDR2 from the germline V gene are LGHDT and YNNKEL (reference sequence). The CDR3 loop reads CASSAHVSNYGYTF. CDR3 coding DNA: TGTGCCAGCAGCGCTCACGTTTCTAACTATGGCTACACCTTC. Full variable domain (rest looked up from reference TRBV3-1 and TRBJ1-2): DTAVSQTPKYLVTQMGNDKSIKCEQNLGHDTMYWYKQDSKKFLKIMFSYNNKELIINETVPNRFSPKSPDKAHLNLHINSLELGDSAVYFCASSAHVSNYGYTFGSGTRLTVV.

The table lists this clonotype with a count of one. The chain carries TRBV9 and TRBJ2-2; TRBD1 matches 9 bases. Per germline, CDR1 SGDLS and CDR2 YYNGEE. There are 15 residues in the CDR3. V dropped 3 bases and J dropped 4; count of bases not matched to a gene: 4. CDR3 in amino acids: CASSATGGPTGELFF. The CDR3 nucleotides are TGTGCCAGCAGCGCGACAGGGGGGCCCACCGGGGAGCTGTTTTTT.

The chain is built from TRBV6-1 and TRBJ2-7, with 9 bases lining up with TRBD1. Germline lookup yields CDR1 MNHNS and CDR2 SASEGT. The CDR3 is 15 amino acids. V dropped 3 bases and J dropped 2; count of bases not matched to a gene: 5. As DNA, the CDR3 is TGTGCCAGCAGTGAGCTGGGGACAGGGCCCTACGAGCAGTACTTC. Translated: CASSELGTGPYEQYF.

V gene TRBV6-6 combines with J gene TRBJ2-3, with a weak D call TRBD1 (6 bases). The CDR3 is 17 amino acids. The V end was cut by 0 bases, the J end by 1 base, with 14 bases between. Germline V gene sequence: CDR1 MNHNY, CDR2 SVGAGI (reference sequence). The CDR3 DNA reads as TGTGCCAGCAGTTACTCCGGGGCAGGGGTAGGCACAGATACGCAGTATTTT. Translation: CASSYSGAGVGTDTQYF.

The J gene is TRBJ1-2, the V gene TRBV7-2; no reliable D call. Per germline, CDR1 SGHTA and CDR2 FQGNSA. This CDR3 is built from 15 residues. The V and J ends lost 1 base and 0 bases respectively, with 9 bases between them. This CDR3 reads CASSLVGTSNYGYTF. The CDR3 nucleotides read TGTGCCAGCAGCTTAGTGGGCACTTCTAACTATGGCTACACCTTC. Filled out from reference TRBV7-2 and TRBJ1-2, the complete variable domain reads GAGVSQSPSNKVTEKGKDVELRCDPISGHTALYWYRQSLGQGLEFLIYFQGNSAPDKSGLPSDRFSAERTGGSVSTLTIQRTQQEDSAVYLCASSLVGTSNYGYTFGSGTRLTVV.

This CDR3 reads CASSPGLTTYEQYF. In DNA form, the CDR3 reads TGTGCCAGCAGCCCCGGACTGACGACCTACGAGCAGTACTTC. The gene calls are TRBV6-5 and TRBJ2-7; a weak D match, TRBD2 (5 bases). Germline V gene sequence: CDR1 MNHEY, CDR2 SVGAGI. Trimming took 6 bases from V and 2 from J, leaving 14 bases between them. The CDR3 covers 14 residues.

This clonotype was counted only a few times. The V call is TRBV20-1, the J call TRBJ2-4; tentative D call: TRBD1 (7 bases). This CDR3 spans 12 amino acids. V was clipped by 6 bases and J by 6 bases, with 12 bases between them. CDR1 is DFQATT and CDR2 is SNEGSKA in the germline V gene (reference sequence). In nucleotides, the CDR3 is TGCAGTGCCGCGGGACAGCTAAACATTCAGTACTTC. Translated: CSAAGQLNIQYF.

This clonotype showed up just a few times. This chain uses TRBV12-3 or TRBV12-4 with TRBJ2-3; D unclear. CDR3 length: 13 residues. The V gene lost 4 bases and the J gene lost 4 bases, with 9 bases spanning the gap. The CDR3 nucleotides are TGTGCCAGCAGTTCCTCCAGGTCAGATACGCAGTATTTT. This gives the protein CASSSSRSDTQYF.

This clonotype was seen just once. This chain joins TRBV12-3 or TRBV12-4 and TRBJ2-7; 7 bases are shared with TRBD1. This CDR3 is 14 amino acids long. V shed 6 bases and J 2 bases; nucleotides not matched to a gene: 7. As DNA, the CDR3 is TGTGCCAGCAGCGGGACAGTGAGAGCCTACGAGCAGTACTTC. Translating it yields CASSGTVRAYEQYF.

The chain uses TRBV20-1 and TRBJ2-1; D might be TRBD2 (5 bases). This CDR3 has 16 amino acids. V gave up 0 bases and J gave up 0 bases, with 12 bases separating them. The germline V gene encodes CDR1 DFQATT and CDR2 SNEGSKA (reference sequence). The CDR3 nucleotides read TGCAGTGCTAGAGATTATGAGGGTAGCTCCTACAATGAGCAGTTCTTC. The encoded protein is CSARDYEGSSYNEQFF.

The CDR3 nucleotides are TGTGCCAGCAGCGTAGCGGGCAGGGGTATCATAGACGAGCAGTACTTC. It is translated as CASSVAGRGIIDEQYF. This chain joins TRBV9 and TRBJ2-7, with D maybe TRBD1 (6 bases). The germline CDR1 and CDR2 sequences are SGDLS and YYNGEE. The CDR3 has 16 residues. Trimming stripped 0 bases from V and 5 bases from J, with 18 bases between.

This clonotype was counted a single time. V gene TRBV29-1 combines with J gene TRBJ2-1, with 7 nucleotides matching TRBD1. The CDR3 extends over 13 amino acids. Per the germline V gene, CDR1 is SQVTM and CDR2 is ANQGSEA. The V segment lost 8 bases and the J segment 0 bases; nucleotides outside the gene matches: 4. CDR3 protein: CSCTGVSYNEQFF. In DNA form, the CDR3 reads TGCAGCTGTACAGGGGTCTCCTACAATGAGCAGTTCTTC.

A remark on this clonotype: Compared with germline, one end of the junction differs, possibly owing to a read error. The rearrangement links TRBV20-1 to TRBJ2-5, with unresolved D. Looked up from germline, CDR1 is DFQATT and CDR2 is SNEGSKA (reference sequence). The CDR3 has 13 amino acids. Here the CDR3 reads CSAGSSYQETLYF. CDR3 nucleotides: TGCAGTGCTGGATCCTCGTACCAAGAGACCCTGTACTTC.

The chain uses TRBV5-1 and TRBJ1-1, with 7 bases lining up with TRBD1. V lost 4 bases to trimming and J lost 7 bases; unmatched junction nucleotides: 10. The CDR3 spans 14 residues. In germline, CDR1 is SGHRS, CDR2 YFSETQ. The CDR3 region has the DNA TGCGCCAGCAGCCTGGGACAGCCGTCTGGTGAAGCTTTCTTT. The encoded protein is CASSLGQPSGEAFF.

The V gene is TRBV12-3 or TRBV12-4, the J gene TRBJ2-7; D not resolved. V was cut by 8 bases and J by 3 bases, with 14 bases left in between. CDR3 size: 13 residues. DNA for the CDR3: TGTGCCAGCGCACCAGCCACCTTCTACGAGCAGTACTTC. This codes for CASAPATFYEQYF.